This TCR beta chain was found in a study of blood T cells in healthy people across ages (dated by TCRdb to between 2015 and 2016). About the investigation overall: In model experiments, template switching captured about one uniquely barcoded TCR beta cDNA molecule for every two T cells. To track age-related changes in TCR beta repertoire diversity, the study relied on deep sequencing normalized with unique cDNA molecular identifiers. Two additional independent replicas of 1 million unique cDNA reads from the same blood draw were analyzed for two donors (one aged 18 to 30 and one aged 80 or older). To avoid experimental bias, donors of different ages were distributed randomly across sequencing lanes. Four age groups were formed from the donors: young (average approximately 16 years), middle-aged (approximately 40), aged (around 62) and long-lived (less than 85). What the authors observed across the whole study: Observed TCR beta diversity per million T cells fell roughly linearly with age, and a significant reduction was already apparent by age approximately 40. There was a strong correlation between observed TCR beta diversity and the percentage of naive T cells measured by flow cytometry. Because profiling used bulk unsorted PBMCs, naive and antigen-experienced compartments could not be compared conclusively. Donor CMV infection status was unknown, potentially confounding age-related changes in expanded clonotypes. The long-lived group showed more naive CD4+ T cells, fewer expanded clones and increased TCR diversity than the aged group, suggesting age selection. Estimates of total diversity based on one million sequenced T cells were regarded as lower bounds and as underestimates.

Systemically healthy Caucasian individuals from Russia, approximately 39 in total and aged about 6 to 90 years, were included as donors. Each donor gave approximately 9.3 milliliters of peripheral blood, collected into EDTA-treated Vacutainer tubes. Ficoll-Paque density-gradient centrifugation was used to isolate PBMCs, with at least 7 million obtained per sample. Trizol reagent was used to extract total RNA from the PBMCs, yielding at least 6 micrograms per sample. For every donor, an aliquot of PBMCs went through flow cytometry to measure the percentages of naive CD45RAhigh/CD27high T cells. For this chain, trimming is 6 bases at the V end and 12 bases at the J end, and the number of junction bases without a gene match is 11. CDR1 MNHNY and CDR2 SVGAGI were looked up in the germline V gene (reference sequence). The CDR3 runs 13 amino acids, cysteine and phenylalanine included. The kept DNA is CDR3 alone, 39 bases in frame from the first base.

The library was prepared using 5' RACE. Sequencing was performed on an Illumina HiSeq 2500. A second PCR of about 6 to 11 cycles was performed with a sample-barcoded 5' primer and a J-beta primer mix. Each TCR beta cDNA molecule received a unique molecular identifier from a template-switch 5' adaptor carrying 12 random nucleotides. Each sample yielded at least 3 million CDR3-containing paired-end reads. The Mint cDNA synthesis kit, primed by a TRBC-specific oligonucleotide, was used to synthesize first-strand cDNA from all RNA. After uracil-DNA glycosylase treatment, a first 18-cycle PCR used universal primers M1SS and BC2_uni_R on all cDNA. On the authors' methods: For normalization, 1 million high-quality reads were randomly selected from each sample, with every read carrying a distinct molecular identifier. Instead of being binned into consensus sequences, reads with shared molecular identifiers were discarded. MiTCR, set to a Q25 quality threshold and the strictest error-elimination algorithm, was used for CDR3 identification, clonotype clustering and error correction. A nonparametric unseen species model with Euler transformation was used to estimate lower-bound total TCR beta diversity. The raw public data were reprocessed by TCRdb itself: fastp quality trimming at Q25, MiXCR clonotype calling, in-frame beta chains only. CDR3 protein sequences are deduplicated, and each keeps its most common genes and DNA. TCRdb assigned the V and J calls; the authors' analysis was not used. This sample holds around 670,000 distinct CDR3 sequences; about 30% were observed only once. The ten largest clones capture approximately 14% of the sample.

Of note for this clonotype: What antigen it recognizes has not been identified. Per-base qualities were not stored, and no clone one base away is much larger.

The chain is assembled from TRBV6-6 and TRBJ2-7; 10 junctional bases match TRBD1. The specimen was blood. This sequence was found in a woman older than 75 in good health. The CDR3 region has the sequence CASRGGGQGVLYF. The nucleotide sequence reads TGTGCCAGCAGGGGGGGAGGACAGGGGGTTTTGTACTTC.